This T cell receptor (beta chain) originates from a study of T cells in Graves' hyperthyroidism and ophthalmopathy. Amplified TCR beta CDR3 regions derived from RNA transcripts. HTBI primers were employed in a first-round RT-PCR of the TCR CDR3. MiXCR, run by TCRdb on the multiplex PCR reads, gives a single entry per CDR3 protein. The sample carries approximately 640,000 distinct CDR3 sequences, 15% to 20% recorded once. No progression to ophthalmopathy during 18 months of follow-up defined stable disease. Disease duration under 2 months; hyperthyroidism patients were aged 18 to 65. In germline, CDR1 is MNHEY, CDR2 SMNVEV (reference sequence). CDR3 length equals 16 residues. Trimming pared 8 bases from V and 4 bases from J, leaving 23 bases between. This clonotype came up a few times.

The chain uses TRBV27 and TRBJ2-5, with a tentative D call TRBD2 (7 bases). The sequence derives from a woman in her 30s with Graves' hyperthyroidism. Sequencing was done on a sample of blood. The CDR3 DNA is TGTGCCAGCGGGTTCTTGAAGGGGGGGACCTTAGAGACCCAGTACTTC. Protein sequence: CASGFLKGGTLETQYF.